Below are 10 T cell receptor beta chains sequenced from a single sample in a study of blood T cell repertoires in COVID-19. Profiled with immunoSEQ multiplex PCR; TCRdb holds only in-frame clones, not every one. The sample includes roughly 87,000 clones, about 82% seen only once; the top ten take under 30%. The source material was peripheral blood. The receptors stem from a human donor in a cohort sampled during active COVID-19.

The chain combines TRBV5-1 with TRBJ2-7; 7 positions agree with TRBD1. Losses at the gene ends were 0 bases for V and 3 bases for J; bases not matched to a gene: 3. CDR1 is SGHRS and CDR2 is YFSETQ in the germline V gene. The CDR3 contains 14 residues. CDR3 in DNA: TGCGCCAGCAGCTTGGCAACAGGGGACTACGAGCAGTACTTC. Translating gives CASSLATGDYEQYF.

The chain recombines TRBV28 with TRBJ2-7, with 8 bases identical to TRBD1. The CDR3 contains 14 residues. Per germline, CDR1 MDHEN and CDR2 SYDVKM. V lost 3 bases to trimming and J lost 7 bases; unmatched junction nucleotides: 8. CDR3 residues: CASSFRTGKEEQYF. The CDR3 DNA follows: TGTGCCAGCAGTTTCAGGACAGGGAAGGAGGAGCAGTACTTC.

CDR3 sequence (DNA): TGTGCCACCAGCGCCGGAGGGGGGGGTGAAAAACTGTTTTTT. It encodes CATSAGGGGEKLFF. V gene TRBV15 combines with J gene TRBJ1-4, with a weak D call TRBD1 (6 bases). Between the trimmed V and J ends, which lost 5 bases and 7 bases, there was a span of 14 bases. The germline V gene has CDR1 LNHNV and CDR2 YYDKDF (reference sequence). This CDR3 is built from 14 residues.

The rearrangement uses TRBV7-2 and TRBJ2-5; 10 bases match TRBD1. CDR1 and CDR2 from the germline V gene are SGHTA and FQGNSA. Losses at the gene ends were 3 bases for V and 6 bases for J; bases not matched to a gene: 4. This CDR3 contains 14 residues. The CDR3 region has the DNA TGTGCCAGCAGCTTCGGACAGGGGGGTAAGACCCAGTACTTC. It specifies CASSFGQGGKTQYF.

The chain recombines TRBV7-2 with TRBJ2-1; 11 positions match TRBD2. In germline, CDR1 is SGHTA, CDR2 FQGNSA. The junction had 5 bases not matched to a gene; V was cut back by 3 bases and J by 7 bases. This CDR3 is built from 15 residues. The CDR3 here is CASSFIAGGSNEQFF. The CDR3 nucleotides are TGTGCCAGCAGCTTCATAGCGGGAGGGAGTAATGAGCAGTTCTTC.

The V call is TRBV9, the J call TRBJ2-3; 11 bases match TRBD2. Trimming cost V 4 bases and J 1 base; bases outside gene matches: 2. The germline CDR1 and CDR2 sequences are SGDLS and YYNGEE. CDR3 length: 15 amino acids. Here the CDR3 reads CASSRTSGRTDTQYF. The CDR3 nucleotides are TGTGCCAGCAGCAGGACTAGCGGGCGCACAGATACGCAGTATTTT.

This chain connects TRBV19 to TRBJ1-3, with D possibly being TRBD1 (5 bases). This CDR3 has 16 amino acids. Between the trimmed V and J ends, which lost 5 bases and 4 bases, there was a span of 18 bases. From germline, CDR1 is LNHDA and CDR2 SQIVND (reference sequence). DNA for the CDR3: TGTGCCAGTAGTCCGGGACTGCGATCGGGAGGAAACACCATATATTTT. Translating it yields CASSPGLRSGGNTIYF. Drawing the rest from reference TRBV19 and TRBJ1-3, the complete variable domain is DGGITQSPKYLFRKEGQNVTLSCEQNLNHDAMYWYRQDPGQGLRLIYYSQIVNDFQKGDIAEGYSVSREKKESFPLTVTSAQKNPTAFYLCASSPGLRSGGNTIYFGEGSWLTVV.

CDR3 in DNA: TGTGCCAGCAGCCCCCTCCTTCTAGCCAAAAACATTCAGTACTTC. It encodes CASSPLLLAKNIQYF. V is TRBV7-9 and J is TRBJ2-4; D not certain. This CDR3 has 15 residues. Germline values: CDR1 SEHNR, CDR2 FQNEAQ (reference sequence). V lost 5 bases to trimming and J lost 0 bases, with 11 bases between them.

This chain joins TRBV6-2 or TRBV6-3 and TRBJ2-2; D is possibly TRBD2 (5 bases). Germline V gene sequence: CDR1 MNHEY, CDR2 SVGEGT. With 2 bases removed from V and 2 bases from J, the gap between germline ends came to 12 bases. CDR3 size: 16 residues. The CDR3, as DNA: TGTGCCAGCAGTTACGGGGAGACACTTAACACCGGGGAGCTGTTTTTT. Amino acids: CASSYGETLNTGELFF.

On this clone itself: Other DNA sequences from this sample encode an identical CDR3 as well. The chain is built from TRBV4-1 and TRBJ1-2; perhaps TRBD1 as D (5 bases). Trimming shortened V by 0 bases and J by 4 bases, and 9 bases separated the two germline ends. The CDR3 covers 14 residues. Germline V gene data show CDR1 as MGHRA and CDR2 as YSYEKL. The CDR3 loop is CASSQETGSYGYTF. In DNA, the CDR3 is TGCGCCAGCAGCCAAGAAACAGGTAGCTATGGCTACACCTTC.